This T cell receptor (beta chain) was documented in a study of cytomegalovirus exposure and HLA in healthy donors. The CDR3 sequence is 15 residues long. The trim removed 2 bases at V and 2 bases at J, leaving 3 bases unmatched. The germline gives CDR1 SGHVS, CDR2 FQNEAQ. The primer mix had 60 Vbeta and 13 Jbeta primers. Sequenced by immunoSEQ multiplex PCR; TCRdb stores in-frame clones only, minus some. The table records about 140,000 clones, more than 75% of them present only once. The chain uses TRBV7-8 and TRBJ2-7; TRBD2 matches 10 bases. This receptor was obtained from a male donor in good health and CMV-seronegative. What was sequenced was PBMCs. The CDR3 here is CASSLNSGGPYEQYF. CDR3 nucleotides: TGTGCCAGCAGCTTAAATAGCGGGGGGCCCTACGAGCAGTACTTC.